The 32 T cell receptor beta chains reported below all come from one sample, sequenced in a study of Ad26.COV2.S vaccination and SARS-CoV-2 variants. Treatment described: roughly 19 received Ad26.COV2.S at low or high dose, single or two shots; roughly five received placebo; per-sample allocation not given. Day 63 after the first vaccine or placebo injection was the time point for sampling. Sequencing was performed with immunoSEQ multiplex PCR; in TCRdb, only in-frame clones are kept and a portion is missing. The sample has 350,000 to 500,000 clones; 88% are singletons. Here the sequenced sample was peripheral blood, taken in a trial of Ad26.COV2.S vaccine versus placebo. These receptor sequences come from a person aged 18-65 years who received the Ad26.COV2.S COVID-19 vaccine or a placebo.

The gene calls are TRBV27 and TRBJ2-2; D is perhaps TRBD1 (6 bases). The length of the CDR3 is 13 residues. V gave up 6 bases and J gave up 4 bases, with 9 bases separating them. CDR1 and CDR2 (germline): MNHEY, SMNVEV (reference sequence). The DNA of the CDR3 is TGTGCCAGCAGGGTACAGGGCACCGGGGAGCTGTTTTTT. As protein: CASRVQGTGELFF.

The chain couples TRBV5-5 to TRBJ1-1; D ambiguous. The CDR3 has 15 residues. Between the trimmed V and J ends, which lost 3 bases and 1 base, there was a span of 13 bases. The germline gives CDR1 SGHKS, CDR2 YYEKEE (reference sequence). The CDR3 coding sequence is TGTGCCAGCAGCTCCCCAGAAGCAGGGAACACTGAAGCTTTCTTT. Translating gives CASSSPEAGNTEAFF.

The V call is TRBV2, the J call TRBJ2-5; D possibly uses TRBD1 or TRBD2 (5 bases each). The germline CDR1 and CDR2 sequences are SNHLY and FYNNEI. This CDR3 is built from 16 residues. The V end was cut by 0 bases, the J end by 4 bases, with 15 bases between. CDR3: CASSEALLGTGETQYF. CDR3 in DNA: TGTGCCAGCAGTGAAGCGCTTTTGGGGACGGGAGAGACCCAGTACTTC. The full variable domain, completed using reference TRBV2 and TRBJ2-5, is EPEVTQTPSHQVTQMGQEVILRCVPISNHLYFYWYRQILGQKVEFLVSFYNNEISEKSEIFDDQFSVERPDGSNFTLKIRSTKLEDSAMYFCASSEALLGTGETQYFGPGTRLLVL.

The CDR3 spells CASSRQGVLEKLFF. The CDR3 region has the DNA TGTGCCAGCAGCCGACAGGGGGTTCTTGAAAAACTGTTTTTT. The chain recombines TRBV7-9 with TRBJ1-4; TRBD1 aligns across 9 bases. The CDR3 extends over 14 amino acids. V lost 5 bases, J lost 7 bases, and 5 bases stayed unmatched. Germline assignment: CDR1 SEHNR and CDR2 FQNEAQ (reference sequence).

This clone turned up a few times. The chain carries TRBV7-9 and TRBJ2-7; D remains ambiguous. Trimming removed 0 bases at V and 6 bases at J, with 6 bases between. In germline, CDR1 is SEHNR, CDR2 FQNEAQ (reference sequence). The CDR3 sequence is 12 residues long. CDR3 residues: CASSLALGEQYF. CDR3 coding DNA: TGTGCCAGCAGCTTAGCCCTTGGCGAGCAGTACTTC.

The chain carries TRBV11-2 and TRBJ2-7; unclear D gene. Looked up from germline, CDR1 is SGHAT and CDR2 is FQNNGV. The CDR3 has 12 amino acids. Trimming cost V 3 bases and J 6 bases, with 9 bases left between them. CDR3 loop: CASSFGLTEQYF. The CDR3 nucleotides read TGTGCCAGCAGCTTTGGGCTGACCGAGCAGTACTTC.

The chain recombines TRBV7-6 with TRBJ2-5; TRBD1 matches at 7 bases. V was clipped by 1 base and J by 1 base; unmatched bases: 6. Germline loops: CDR1 SGHVS, CDR2 FNYEAQ. CDR3 length: 16 amino acids. This chain's CDR3 is CASSLGYWDSQETQYF. DNA for the CDR3: TGTGCCAGCAGCTTAGGGTATTGGGACAGCCAAGAGACCCAGTACTTC. The full variable domain, completed using reference TRBV7-6 and TRBJ2-5, is GAGVSQSPRYKVTKRGQDVALRCDPISGHVSLYWYRQALGQGPEFLTYFNYEAQQDKSGLPNDRFSAERPEGSISTLTIQRTEQRDSAMYRCASSLGYWDSQETQYFGPGTRLLVL.

The chain couples TRBV5-4 to TRBJ2-1; D possibly matches TRBD1 or TRBD2 (6 bases each). The V and J ends lost 0 bases and 0 bases respectively, with 10 bases between them. Germline V lookup: CDR1 SGHNT, CDR2 YYREEE (reference sequence). This CDR3 has 16 amino acids. The CDR3 region is CASSLAGASSYNEQFF. The CDR3 nucleotides read TGTGCCAGCAGCTTGGCGGGGGCCAGCTCCTACAATGAGCAGTTCTTC.

On this clone itself: Other DNA sequences in the sample encode the same CDR3. The genes are TRBV4-3 and TRBJ2-7, with 8 bases lining up with TRBD2. Germline assignment: CDR1 LGHNA and CDR2 YSLEER. The CDR3 loop spans 15 amino acids. V was pared by 1 base and J by 1 base, with 3 bases of the junction left unmatched. CDR3 DNA sequence: TGCGCCAGCAGCCAAGTCCGGGGGGGATCCTACGAGCAGTACTTC. Its translation is CASSQVRGGSYEQYF.

This clone showed up just once. For the CDR3, the DNA is TGTGCCAGCAGCTTGGGACAGCTGGTTCACTATGGCTACACCTTC. Encoded protein: CASSLGQLVHYGYTF. This chain connects TRBV5-6 to TRBJ1-2; weak D call: TRBD1 (5 bases). The length of the CDR3 is 15 residues. The ends were cut back, 0 bases at V and 3 bases at J, with 12 bases in the middle. Germline V gene sequence: CDR1 SGHDT, CDR2 YYEEEE.

The rearrangement uses TRBV5-1 and TRBJ2-7; D is possibly TRBD1 or TRBD2 (5 bases each). Trimming shortened V by 0 bases and J by 9 bases, and 19 bases separated the two germline ends. The CDR3 runs 15 residues. CDR1 SGHRS and CDR2 YFSETQ come from the germline V gene. In nucleotides, the CDR3 is TGCGCCAGCAGCTTGGACTGGGACGGGCCAAGTTCGCAGTACTTC. It encodes CASSLDWDGPSSQYF.

The V call is TRBV4-1, the J call TRBJ2-7; 11 bases align to TRBD1. The CDR3 loop spans 16 amino acids. The germline gives CDR1 MGHRA, CDR2 YSYEKL. V lost 6 bases and J lost 3; bases outside the gene matches: 10. CDR3 amino acids: CASSLRTGTGGYEQYF. CDR3 nucleotides: TGCGCCAGCAGTCTGAGAACCGGGACAGGGGGCTACGAGCAGTACTTC.

V gene TRBV28 combines with J gene TRBJ1-1; 8 positions agree with TRBD1. V lost 4 bases to trimming and J lost 11 bases; unmatched junction nucleotides: 15. Germline CDR1 is MDHEN and CDR2 is SYDVKM. This CDR3 region has 15 residues. CDR3 in amino acids: CASSSLDRVSRQAFF. In DNA, the CDR3 is TGTGCCAGCAGTTCTCTGGACAGGGTCAGTCGGCAGGCTTTCTTT.

DNA of the CDR3: TGTGCCAGCAGTGAAGTGGGGCTAGCGGAAGAGACCCAGTACTTC. Residues: CASSEVGLAEETQYF. The V gene is TRBV2, the J gene TRBJ2-5, with TRBD2 matching 7 bases. Germline V gene data show CDR1 as SNHLY and CDR2 as FYNNEI. CDR3 size: 15 residues. Trimming took 1 base from V and 3 from J; bases not matched to a gene: 5.

The chain uses TRBV24-1 and TRBJ2-2, with 9 bases lining up with TRBD2. This CDR3 is 11 amino acids long. Germline V gives CDR1 KGHDR, CDR2 SFDVKD. V lost 10 bases to trimming and J lost 9 bases; unmatched junction nucleotides: 2. The CDR3 nucleotides are TGTGCCACGCTAGCGGGACGGGAGCTGTTTTTT. The encoded protein is CATLAGRELFF.

This sequence joins TRBV12-3 or TRBV12-4 and TRBJ2-3; D unresolved. This CDR3 contains 12 residues. Trimming left V 2 bases short and J 6 bases short, with 6 bases between. The CDR3: CASSLNPDTQYF. CDR3 DNA sequence: TGTGCCAGCAGTTTAAACCCCGATACGCAGTATTTT.

The gene calls are TRBV9 and TRBJ1-2; TRBD1 might be the D (6 bases). Trimming cost V 3 bases and J 6 bases, with 21 bases left between them. Germline V CDR1 and CDR2: SGDLS, YYNGEE. CDR3 length equals 16 residues. The CDR3 DNA sequence: TGTGCCAGCAGCGGCCAGGGGATCGGCCCAGTTGATGGCTACACCTTC. Translation: CASSGQGIGPVDGYTF.

The rearrangement uses TRBV7-6 and TRBJ2-1, with D possibly matching TRBD2 (5 bases). With 5 bases removed from V and 3 bases from J, the gap between germline ends came to 17 bases. Germline V gene lookup returns CDR1 SGHVS and CDR2 FNYEAQ. This CDR3 has 16 residues. CDR3 loop: CASSLPSAALYNEQFF. As DNA, the CDR3 is TGTGCCAGCAGCCTTCCCTCAGCGGCCCTCTACAATGAGCAGTTCTTC.

The chain combines TRBV4-1 with TRBJ2-1; 7 bases match TRBD2. The germline V gene has CDR1 MGHRA and CDR2 YSYEKL. V shed 0 bases, J shed 4 bases, and the junction held 6 bases outside the gene matches. This CDR3 has 16 residues. CDR3 protein: CASSQDFPSGYNEQFF. The CDR3 region has the DNA TGCGCCAGCAGCCAAGACTTCCCTAGCGGATACAATGAGCAGTTCTTC.

This clone occurred once. The CDR3 nucleotides read TGTGCCTGGAGTTACCGACAGGGGAAAAATTCACCCCTCCACTTT. Protein sequence: CAWSYRQGKNSPLHF. The chain links TRBV30 to TRBJ1-6; TRBD1 agrees at 8 bases. The CDR3 has 15 amino acids. Losses at the gene ends were 2 bases for V and 7 bases for J; bases not matched to a gene: 7. CDR1 is GTSNPN and CDR2 is SVGIG in the germline V gene (reference sequence).

Notes on this clone: Other DNA sequences in the same sample also yield this CDR3. The chain joins TRBV18 to TRBJ2-5, with D uncertain. Between the trimmed V and J ends, which lost 6 bases and 2 bases, there was a span of 4 bases. The CDR3 contains 11 residues. Germline V gene data show CDR1 as KGHSH and CDR2 as LQKENI. Here the CDR3 reads CASSPQETQYF. The CDR3, as DNA: TGTGCCAGCTCCCCGCAAGAGACCCAGTACTTC.

This clone was detected ten times or more. The rearrangement joins TRBV7-9 to TRBJ1-1; tentatively, D is TRBD1 (5 bases). V lost 7 bases to trimming and J lost 3 bases, with 15 bases between them. From germline, CDR1 is SEHNR and CDR2 FQNEAQ (reference sequence). This CDR3 is 14 amino acids long. The CDR3 sequence: CASTQSGGDTEAFF. The CDR3 DNA is TGTGCCAGCACCCAATCTGGAGGGGACACTGAAGCTTTCTTT. The complete variable domain, with remaining parts taken from reference TRBV7-9 and TRBJ1-1, reads DTGVSQNPRHKITKRGQNVTFRCDPISEHNRLYWYRQTLGQGPEFLTYFQNEAQLEKSRLLSDRFSAERPKGSFSTLEIQRTEQGDSAMYLCASTQSGGDTEAFFGQGTRLTVV.

A note on this clone: The junction and the germline gene differ at one end; a read error may be behind it. This chain joins TRBV7-9 and TRBJ1-1, with D maybe TRBD1 (6 bases). Per the germline V gene, CDR1 is SEHNR and CDR2 is FQNEAQ (reference sequence). The CDR3 loop spans 13 amino acids. The CDR3 protein is CASSTADSPLYIF. CDR3 bases: TGTGCCAGCAGCACGGCGGACAGCCCACTATACATCTTT.

V usage is TRBV7-6 and J usage is TRBJ2-7; 10 bases line up with TRBD2. Germline CDR1 reads SGHVS; CDR2 reads FNYEAQ. Trimming cost V 1 base and J 3 bases; bases outside gene matches: 6. The CDR3 loop spans 16 amino acids. The chain's CDR3 is CASSLDERGGRYEQYF. The DNA of the CDR3 is TGTGCCAGCAGCTTAGACGAGCGGGGGGGCCGCTACGAGCAGTACTTC.

This clone was seen a single time. As DNA, the CDR3 is TGTGCCAGCAGCTTCGGACTAGCGGGGGGCTACGAGCAGTACTTC. Translation gives CASSFGLAGGYEQYF. The V gene is TRBV6-2 or TRBV6-3, the J gene TRBJ2-7, with 14 nucleotides matching TRBD2. V lost 6 bases and J lost 3; bases outside the gene matches: 4. This CDR3 has 15 residues. Germline loops: CDR1 MNHEY, CDR2 SVGEGT.

The genes are TRBV7-3 and TRBJ2-1, with D tentatively TRBD1 (6 bases). V was clipped by 5 bases and J by 4 bases, with 21 bases between them. The CDR3 totals 17 residues. Germline V gene data show CDR1 as SGHTA and CDR2 as FQGTGA. CDR3 residues: CASSSKKDRGGYNEQFF. CDR3 sequence (DNA): TGTGCCAGCAGCAGTAAAAAAGACCGAGGGGGTTACAATGAGCAGTTCTTC. Full variable domain (remainder filled in from reference TRBV7-3 and TRBJ2-1): GAGVSQTPSNKVTEKGKYVELRCDPISGHTALYWYRQSLGQGPEFLIYFQGTGAADDSGLPNDRFFAVRPEGSVSTLKIQRTERGDSAVYLCASSSKKDRGGYNEQFFGPGTRLTVL.

This clone has more than one count but fewer than ten. The CDR3 nucleotides are TGCGCCAGCAGCCAGGAGGACAGGGCCACCTACGAGCAGTACTTC. Encoded protein: CASSQEDRATYEQYF. The V gene is TRBV5-1, the J gene TRBJ2-7; 8 positions match TRBD1. The germline V gene has CDR1 SGHRS and CDR2 YFSETQ. This CDR3 has 15 residues. The junction had 8 bases not matched to a gene; V was cut back by 4 bases and J by 2 bases.

In this sample, this clone turned up once. The chain links TRBV7-9 to TRBJ2-7; D possibly uses TRBD1 or TRBD2 (5 bases each). The length of the CDR3 is 15 residues. The germline gives CDR1 SEHNR, CDR2 FQNEAQ (reference sequence). The V and J ends lost 1 base and 5 bases respectively, with 15 bases between them. In DNA, the CDR3 is TGTGCCAGCAGCTTAGATAGCGCAGGGTTCGACGAGCAGTACTTC. Translation gives CASSLDSAGFDEQYF. The full variable domain, completed using reference TRBV7-9 and TRBJ2-7, is DTGVSQNPRHKITKRGQNVTFRCDPISEHNRLYWYRQTLGQGPEFLTYFQNEAQLEKSRLLSDRFSAERPKGSFSTLEIQRTEQGDSAMYLCASSLDSAGFDEQYFGPGTRLTVT.

V and J are TRBV5-1 and TRBJ2-1, with D tentatively TRBD2 (5 bases). The CDR3 is 15 amino acids. Germline V gives CDR1 SGHRS, CDR2 YFSETQ. The V gene lost 0 bases and the J gene lost 9 bases, with 16 bases spanning the gap. The DNA for the CDR3 is TGCGCCAGCAGCTTGGGGGGTGTGAGCGGCGGTGAGCAGTTCTTC. Translated: CASSLGGVSGGEQFF.

This rearrangement joins TRBV27 to TRBJ1-1; no clear D gene. The V end lost 6 bases, the J end lost 6 bases, and 17 bases lay between the germline ends. The V gene's germline CDR1 is MNHEY and CDR2 SMNVEV (reference sequence). CDR3 size: 14 residues. Here the CDR3 DNA reads TGTGCCAGCAGCCTACTGGGTGGGAATCCTGAAGCTTTCTTT. This gives the protein CASSLLGGNPEAFF.

V and J are TRBV28 and TRBJ1-3; no firm D call. The germline CDR1 and CDR2 sequences are MDHEN and SYDVKM. V was clipped by 10 bases and J by 0 bases, with 16 bases between them. This CDR3 has 15 amino acids. The CDR3 loop reads CATHALEISGNTIYF. The CDR3 nucleotides are TGTGCCACCCATGCCCTCGAGATCTCTGGAAACACCATATATTTT.

The chain uses TRBV28 and TRBJ2-7, with D perhaps assigned TRBD1 or TRBD2 (6 bases each). This CDR3 contains 15 residues. V was trimmed by 4 bases and J by 2 bases, leaving 15 bases between them. CDR1 and CDR2 from the germline V gene are MDHEN and SYDVKM. CDR3 protein: CASSSSGGDPYEQYF. CDR3 DNA: TGTGCCAGCAGTTCTTCCGGGGGCGATCCCTACGAGCAGTACTTC.